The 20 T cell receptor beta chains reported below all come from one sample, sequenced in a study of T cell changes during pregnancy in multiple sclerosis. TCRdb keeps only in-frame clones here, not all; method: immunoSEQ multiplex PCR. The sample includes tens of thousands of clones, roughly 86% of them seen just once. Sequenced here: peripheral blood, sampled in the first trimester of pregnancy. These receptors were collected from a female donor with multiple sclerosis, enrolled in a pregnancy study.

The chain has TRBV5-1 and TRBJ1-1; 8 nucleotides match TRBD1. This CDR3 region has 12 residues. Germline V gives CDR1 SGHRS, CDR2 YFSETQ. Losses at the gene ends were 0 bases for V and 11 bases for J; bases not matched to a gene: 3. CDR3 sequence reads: CASSLEDRAAFF. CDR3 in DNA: TGCGCCAGCAGCTTGGAGGACAGGGCCGCTTTCTTT.

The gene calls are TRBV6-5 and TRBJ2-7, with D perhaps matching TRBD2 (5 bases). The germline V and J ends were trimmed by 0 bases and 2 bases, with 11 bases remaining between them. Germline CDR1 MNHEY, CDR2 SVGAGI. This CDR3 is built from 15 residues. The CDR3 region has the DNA TGTGCCAGCAGTTACTCGTCCAGAGGGCCCTACGAGCAGTACTTC. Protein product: CASSYSSRGPYEQYF.

CDR3 loop: CASSPGTSGIEQFF. CDR3 nucleotides: TGTGCCAGCAGCCCGGGGACTAGCGGGATTGAGCAGTTCTTC. The V call is TRBV9, the J call TRBJ2-1; 13 nucleotides match TRBD2. The CDR3 totals 14 residues. V shed 4 bases, J shed 9 bases, and the junction held 4 bases outside the gene matches. CDR1 and CDR2 (germline): SGDLS, YYNGEE.

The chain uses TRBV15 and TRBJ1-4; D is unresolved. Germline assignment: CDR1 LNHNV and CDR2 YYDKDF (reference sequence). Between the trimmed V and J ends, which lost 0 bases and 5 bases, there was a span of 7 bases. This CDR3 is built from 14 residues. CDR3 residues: CATSRDRGNEKLFF. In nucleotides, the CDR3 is TGTGCCACCAGCAGAGACCGGGGAAATGAAAAACTGTTTTTT.

CDR3 nucleotides: TGTGCCTGGAGCCCTACCCTGGGGGGTGAGCAGTTCTTC. Its translation: CAWSPTLGGEQFF. The genes are TRBV30 and TRBJ2-1; tentative D call: TRBD2 (6 bases). Germline CDR1 is GTSNPN and CDR2 is SVGIG (reference sequence). CDR3 length: 13 residues. The V and J ends lost 3 bases and 9 bases respectively, with 15 bases between them.

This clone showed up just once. The CDR3 sequence is CASSLGGASGQPQHF. Here the CDR3 DNA reads TGTGCCAGCAGCCTCGGGGGGGCCTCGGGTCAGCCCCAGCATTTT. The V and J genes are TRBV11-2 and TRBJ1-5; tentative D call: TRBD1 (6 bases). Germline V CDR1 and CDR2: SGHAT, FQNNGV. V was cut by 5 bases and J by 6 bases, with 17 bases left in between. The CDR3 spans 15 residues.

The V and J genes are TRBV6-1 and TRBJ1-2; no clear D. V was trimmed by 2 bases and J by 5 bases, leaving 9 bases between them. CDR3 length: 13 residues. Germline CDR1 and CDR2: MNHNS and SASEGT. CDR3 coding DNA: TGTGCCAGCAGTGAACTACCCCATTATGGCTACACCTTC. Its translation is CASSELPHYGYTF.

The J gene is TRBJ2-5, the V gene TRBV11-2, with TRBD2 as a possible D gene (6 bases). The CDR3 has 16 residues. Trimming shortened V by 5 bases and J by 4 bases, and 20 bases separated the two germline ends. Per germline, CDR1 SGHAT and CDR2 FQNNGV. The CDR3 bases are TGTGCCAGCAGCCGCACCCCGGGAGATAGGGGAGAGACCCAGTACTTC. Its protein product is CASSRTPGDRGETQYF.

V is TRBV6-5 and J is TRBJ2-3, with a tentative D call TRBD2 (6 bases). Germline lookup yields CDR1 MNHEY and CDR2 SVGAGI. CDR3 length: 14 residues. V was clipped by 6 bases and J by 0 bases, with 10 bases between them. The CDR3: CASSPGLSTDTQYF. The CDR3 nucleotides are TGTGCCAGCAGCCCGGGACTGAGCACAGATACGCAGTATTTT.

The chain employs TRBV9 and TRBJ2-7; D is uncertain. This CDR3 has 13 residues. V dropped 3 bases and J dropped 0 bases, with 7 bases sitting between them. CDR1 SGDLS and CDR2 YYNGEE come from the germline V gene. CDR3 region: CASSGPSSYEQYF. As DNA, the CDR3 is TGTGCCAGCAGCGGGCCTAGCTCCTACGAGCAGTACTTC.

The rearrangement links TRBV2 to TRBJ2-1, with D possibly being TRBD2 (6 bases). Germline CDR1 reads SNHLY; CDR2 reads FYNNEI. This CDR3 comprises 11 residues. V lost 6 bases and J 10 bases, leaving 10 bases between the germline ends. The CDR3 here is CASSPAGEQFF. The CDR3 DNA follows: TGTGCCAGCAGCCCGGCGGGGGAGCAGTTCTTC.

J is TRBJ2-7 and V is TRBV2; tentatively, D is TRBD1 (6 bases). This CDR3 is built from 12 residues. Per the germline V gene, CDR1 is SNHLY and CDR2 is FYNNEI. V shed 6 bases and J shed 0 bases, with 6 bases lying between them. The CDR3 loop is CASRDSSYEQYF. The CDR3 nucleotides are TGTGCCAGCAGGGACAGCTCCTACGAGCAGTACTTC.

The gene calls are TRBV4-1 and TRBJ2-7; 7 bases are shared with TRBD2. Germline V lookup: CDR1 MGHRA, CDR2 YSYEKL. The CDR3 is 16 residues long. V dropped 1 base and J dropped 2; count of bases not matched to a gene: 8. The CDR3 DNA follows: TGCGCCAGCAGCCAAGGAATGGGAGGGGTCCCCTACGAGCAGTACTTC. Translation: CASSQGMGGVPYEQYF.

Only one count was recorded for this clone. This chain's CDR3 is CASSQVGTGDEQYF. CDR3 nucleotide sequence: TGCGCCAGCAGCCAAGTCGGGACAGGGGACGAGCAGTACTTC. V is TRBV5-1 and J is TRBJ2-7; 10 nucleotides align to TRBD1. Trimming took 4 bases from V and 5 from J; bases not matched to a gene: 6. Germline CDR1 and CDR2: SGHRS and YFSETQ. The CDR3 runs 14 residues.

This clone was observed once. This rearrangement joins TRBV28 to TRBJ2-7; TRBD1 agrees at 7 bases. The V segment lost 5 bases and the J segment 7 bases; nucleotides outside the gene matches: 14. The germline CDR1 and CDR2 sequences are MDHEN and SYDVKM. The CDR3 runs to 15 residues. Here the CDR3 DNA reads TGTGCCAGCAGTCCTAGCCCGGGACAGATTTTTGAGCAGTACTTC. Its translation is CASSPSPGQIFEQYF. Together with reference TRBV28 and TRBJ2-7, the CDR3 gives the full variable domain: DVKVTQSSRYLVKRTGEKVFLECVQDMDHENMFWYRQDPGLGLRLIYFSYDVKMKEKGDIPEGYSVSREKKERFSLILESASTNQTSMYLCASSPSPGQIFEQYFGPGTRLTVT.

As DNA, the CDR3 is TGCGCCAGCAGCTTGGGGGCCTCAAATTCACCCCTCCACTTT. Translating it yields CASSLGASNSPLHF. The J gene is TRBJ1-6, the V gene TRBV5-1; unclear D gene. Trimming pared 0 bases from V and 7 bases from J, leaving 8 bases between. Per the germline V gene, CDR1 is SGHRS and CDR2 is YFSETQ. This CDR3 has 14 residues.

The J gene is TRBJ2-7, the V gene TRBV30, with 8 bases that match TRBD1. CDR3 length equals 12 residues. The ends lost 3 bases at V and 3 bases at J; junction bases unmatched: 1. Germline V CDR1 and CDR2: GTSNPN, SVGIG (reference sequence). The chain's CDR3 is CAWRQGGYEQYF. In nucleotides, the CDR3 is TGTGCCTGGAGACAGGGGGGCTACGAGCAGTACTTC.

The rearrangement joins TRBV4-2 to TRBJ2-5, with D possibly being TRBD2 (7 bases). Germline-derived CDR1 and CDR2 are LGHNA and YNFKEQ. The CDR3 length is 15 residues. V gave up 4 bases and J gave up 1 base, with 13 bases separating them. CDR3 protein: CASSRGGQGQETQYF. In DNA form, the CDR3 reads TGTGCCAGCAGCCGGGGGGGGCAGGGCCAAGAGACCCAGTACTTC.

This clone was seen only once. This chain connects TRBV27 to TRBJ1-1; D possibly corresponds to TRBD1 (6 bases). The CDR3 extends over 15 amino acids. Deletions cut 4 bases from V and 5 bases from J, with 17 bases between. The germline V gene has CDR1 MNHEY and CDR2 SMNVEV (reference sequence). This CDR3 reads CASSSGGLGGTEAFF. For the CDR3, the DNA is TGTGCCAGCAGTTCGGGGGGGCTAGGGGGGACTGAAGCTTTCTTT.

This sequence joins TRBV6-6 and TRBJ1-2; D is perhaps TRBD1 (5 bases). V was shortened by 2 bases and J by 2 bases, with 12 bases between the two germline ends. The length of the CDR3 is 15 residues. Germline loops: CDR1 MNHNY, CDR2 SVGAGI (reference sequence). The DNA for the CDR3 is TGTGCCAGCAGTTACCCGGATCAGGGAAACTATGGCTACACCTTC. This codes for CASSYPDQGNYGYTF.